This TCR beta chain was captured by sequencing in a study of T cell changes during pregnancy in multiple sclerosis. Assay used: immunoSEQ multiplex PCR; TCRdb lists only in-frame clones, some missing. The data show roughly 14,000 clones, 65% to 90% seen once. Germline lookup yields CDR1 MNHEY and CDR2 SMNVEV (reference sequence). J lost 7 bases, V lost 5 bases, and 9 bases had no gene match. The CDR3 is made up of 14 amino acids. The gene calls are TRBV27 and TRBJ2-7, with 9 bases that match TRBD1. Here the sequenced sample was CD8+ T cells from peripheral blood mononuclear cells, taken in the first trimester of pregnancy. The TCR was taken from a female donor with multiple sclerosis, enrolled in a pregnancy study. Here the CDR3 DNA reads TGTGCCAGCAGTCCATGGACAGGGGCCCGGGAGCAGTACTTC. As protein: CASSPWTGAREQYF.